Shown below are 30 T cell receptor beta chains from a single sample sequenced in a study of blood T cell repertoires in COVID-19. The protocol was immunoSEQ multiplex PCR, while the TCRdb copy is restricted to in-frame clones and leaves out a portion. The sample includes hundreds of thousands of clones, approximately 86% of them seen just once. The material sequenced was PBMCs or T cells enriched from blood (not recorded which). The source is a woman aged 55-70 years who had recovered from COVID-19.

The gene calls are TRBV3-1 (or the pseudogene TRBV3-2) and TRBJ2-2; D may be TRBD1 (6 bases). Germline V lookup: CDR1 LGHDT, CDR2 YNNKEL (reference sequence). The V end was cut by 8 bases, the J end by 2 bases, with 15 bases between. This CDR3 has 15 residues. CDR3 amino acids: CASRPKGVNTGELFF. CDR3 DNA sequence: TGTGCCAGCCGACCAAAGGGGGTCAACACCGGGGAGCTGTTTTTT.

The chain combines TRBV5-1 with TRBJ1-2, with D possibly matching TRBD1 (6 bases). Germline lookup yields CDR1 SGHRS and CDR2 YFSETQ. This CDR3 spans 13 amino acids. Trimming cost V 5 bases and J 0 bases, with 8 bases left between them. The CDR3 region has the DNA TGCGCCAGCAGACAGGGAGCTAACTATGGCTACACCTTC. Its protein product is CASRQGANYGYTF.

V usage is TRBV6-5 and J usage is TRBJ1-5; D unresolved. V lost 0 bases, J lost 8 bases, and 8 bases lay in between. CDR3 length: 13 amino acids. Per germline, CDR1 MNHEY and CDR2 SVGAGI. The CDR3 loop is CASSYSNGEPQHF. CDR3 bases: TGTGCCAGCAGTTACTCGAACGGGGAGCCCCAGCATTTT.

The chain is built from TRBV11-3 and TRBJ2-1; TRBD1 matches at 12 bases. The CDR3 is 16 amino acids. Germline-derived CDR1 and CDR2 are SGHNT and YENEEA. The J segment lost 6 bases and the V segment lost 5 bases, leaving 8 bases of the junction unmatched. The CDR3 protein is CASSGQGQGASNEQFF. In DNA form, the CDR3 reads TGTGCCAGCAGCGGCCAGGGACAGGGGGCGTCCAATGAGCAGTTCTTC.

This chain joins TRBV18 and TRBJ2-1; D is unclear. The CDR3 has 15 residues. Germline CDR1 is KGHSH and CDR2 is LQKENI. Deletions cut 3 bases from V and 0 bases from J, with 9 bases between. The CDR3 protein is CASSPQISSYNEQFF. The CDR3 bases are TGTGCCAGCTCACCGCAGATAAGCTCCTACAATGAGCAGTTCTTC.

V and J are TRBV5-1 and TRBJ2-2; 9 nucleotides agree with TRBD2. Trimming removed 0 bases from V and 0 bases from J; junction bases left unmatched: 3. The CDR3 has 17 residues. The V gene's germline CDR1 is SGHRS and CDR2 YFSETQ. The CDR3 loop is CASSLGGLATNTGELFF. The CDR3 nucleotides are TGCGCCAGCAGCTTGGGTGGACTAGCGACGAACACCGGGGAGCTGTTTTTT. The variable domain in full, completed from reference TRBV5-1 and TRBJ2-2, reads KAGVTQTPRYLIKTRGQQVTLSCSPISGHRSVSWYQQTPGQGLQFLFEYFSETQRNKGNFPGRFSGRQFSNSRSEMNVSTLELGDSALYLCASSLGGLATNTGELFFGEGSRLTVL.

This clone has a single count. The rearrangement joins TRBV5-1 to TRBJ2-5; 9 positions agree with TRBD2. This CDR3 has 14 amino acids. Germline values: CDR1 SGHRS, CDR2 YFSETQ. J gave up 2 bases and V 3 bases, and 2 bases lay outside the gene matches. The CDR3 region is CASSSAGGQETQYF. CDR3 coding DNA: TGCGCCAGCAGCTCAGCGGGAGGACAAGAGACCCAGTACTTC.

This clone was observed a handful of times. This chain uses TRBV4-1 with TRBJ1-6; D gene ambiguous. The CDR3 totals 15 residues. Per germline, CDR1 MGHRA and CDR2 YSYEKL. V shed 5 bases and J shed 8 bases, with 16 bases lying between them. CDR3 amino acids: CASSFISGEDSPLHF. The CDR3 DNA reads TGCGCCAGCAGCTTTATAAGCGGCGAAGATTCACCCCTCCACTTT.

This chain links TRBV18 with TRBJ1-2; D is possibly TRBD1 (6 bases). CDR3 size: 13 residues. Per the germline V gene, CDR1 is KGHSH and CDR2 is LQKENI. V was pared by 3 bases and J by 6 bases, with 11 bases between. The CDR3 reads CASSPTGSDGYTF. DNA for the CDR3: TGTGCCAGCTCACCCACAGGGTCTGATGGCTACACCTTC.

The chain uses TRBV2 and TRBJ1-5; D may be TRBD1 (6 bases). The germline V gene encodes CDR1 SNHLY and CDR2 FYNNEI. Trimming removed 3 bases from V and 1 base from J, with 19 bases in between. This CDR3 comprises 18 residues. CDR3 sequence: CASSDRPRGAQSNQPQHF. CDR3 DNA: TGTGCCAGCAGTGATAGGCCCCGGGGGGCACAAAGCAATCAGCCCCAGCATTTT.

CDR3 residues: CASSLPSQGNEQFF. CDR3 nucleotides: TGTGCCAGCAGCTTACCTAGCCAGGGGAATGAGCAGTTCTTC. V and J are TRBV5-5 and TRBJ2-1; D perhaps matches TRBD1 (6 bases). The CDR3 extends over 14 amino acids. The germline V gene has CDR1 SGHKS and CDR2 YYEKEE (reference sequence). With 2 bases removed from V and 7 bases from J, the gap between germline ends came to 13 bases.

The chain couples TRBV5-1 to TRBJ2-2; D possibly corresponds to TRBD2 (6 bases). Germline V gives CDR1 SGHRS, CDR2 YFSETQ. The CDR3 is 17 amino acids. V lost 4 bases and J 0 bases, leaving 16 bases between the germline ends. The CDR3 is CASSTKLGGTNTGELFF. The CDR3 nucleotides read TGCGCCAGCAGCACGAAGTTGGGCGGGACGAACACCGGGGAGCTGTTTTTT.

This rearrangement joins TRBV5-1 to TRBJ1-3; no definite D call. Trimming removed 4 bases from V and 7 bases from J, with 18 bases in between. The CDR3 is 15 amino acids. The germline CDR1 and CDR2 sequences are SGHRS and YFSETQ. The CDR3 bases are TGCGCCAGCAGCCCTGGACGGACCGGCGGGAACACCATATATTTT. Its protein product is CASSPGRTGGNTIYF.

The rearrangement uses TRBV5-1 and TRBJ1-2; the match to TRBD1 covers 10 bases. V trimming: 0 bases; J trimming: 5 bases; junction bases outside the gene matches: 7. The CDR3 extends over 16 amino acids. Germline V gene lookup returns CDR1 SGHRS and CDR2 YFSETQ. The CDR3 loop is CASSLAGGQGIYGYTF. In DNA form, the CDR3 reads TGCGCCAGCAGCTTGGCCGGGGGACAGGGGATTTATGGCTACACCTTC.

The chain joins TRBV19 to TRBJ1-5; D might be TRBD1 (6 bases). CDR1 is LNHDA, CDR2 SQIVND, per germline (reference sequence). CDR3 length: 16 residues. V was pared by 3 bases and J by 5 bases, with 17 bases between. Here the CDR3 DNA reads TGTGCCAGTAGTATGCGGGGGCAGGGGCAACATCAGCCCCAGCATTTT. Its translation is CASSMRGQGQHQPQHF.

The chain recombines TRBV7-8 with TRBJ1-6; possible D gene TRBD1, 6 bases. Trimming removed 3 bases at V and 10 bases at J, with 16 bases between. Per the germline V gene, CDR1 is SGHVS and CDR2 is FQNEAQ. This CDR3 spans 15 amino acids. The CDR3 sequence is CASSLLTGTDSPLHF. DNA for the CDR3: TGTGCCAGCAGCTTGCTAACAGGGACCGACTCACCCCTCCACTTT.

The chain employs TRBV2 and TRBJ1-3; maybe TRBD1 (5 bases). The CDR3 has 16 amino acids. Germline lookup yields CDR1 SNHLY and CDR2 FYNNEI. V shed 2 bases and J shed 2 bases, with 13 bases lying between them. The CDR3 DNA is TGTGCCAGCAGTGAACAGATCGGGGGGACTGGAAACACCATATATTTT. This gives the protein CASSEQIGGTGNTIYF.

This chain links TRBV6-6 with TRBJ2-3; 10 bases agree with TRBD2. Germline loops: CDR1 MNHNY, CDR2 SVGAGI (reference sequence). The CDR3 length is 16 residues. After removal of 6 bases from V and 8 bases from J, the junction contained 14 bases not matched to a gene. The CDR3 DNA reads TGTGCCAGCAGCACCGCCCTAGCGGGGGTACGTGCTACGCAGTATTTT. It is translated as CASSTALAGVRATQYF.

The V and J genes are TRBV15 and TRBJ1-3; 8 bases are shared with TRBD1. The CDR3 totals 15 residues. V gave up 5 bases and J gave up 4 bases; unmatched junction bases: 7. Germline lookup yields CDR1 LNHNV and CDR2 YYDKDF (reference sequence). CDR3 region: CATSPQTGAGNTIYF. The CDR3, as DNA: TGTGCCACCAGCCCCCAGACAGGGGCGGGAAACACCATATATTTT.

In its sample, this clone was seen once. V usage is TRBV3-1 (or the pseudogene TRBV3-2) and J usage is TRBJ1-2, with D possibly TRBD1 on 6 matching bases. V dropped 3 bases and J dropped 2 bases, with 7 bases sitting between them. Germline CDR1 is LGHDT and CDR2 is YNNKEL (reference sequence). CDR3 length equals 13 residues. The CDR3 sequence: CASSHQGNYGYTF. The CDR3 nucleotides read TGTGCCAGCAGCCACCAGGGGAACTATGGCTACACCTTC.

A single count supports this clone. The chain employs TRBV3-1 (or the pseudogene TRBV3-2) and TRBJ2-3, with D unclear. There are 12 residues in the CDR3. V lost 3 bases and J 2 bases, leaving 3 bases between the germline ends. The germline CDR1 and CDR2 sequences are LGHDT and YNNKEL (reference sequence). CDR3 bases: TGTGCCAGCAGCCACTCCACAGATACGCAGTATTTT. Amino acid sequence: CASSHSTDTQYF.

The rearrangement joins TRBV9 to TRBJ2-1; TRBD2 might be the D (6 bases). V was clipped by 0 bases and J by 3 bases, with 19 bases between them. The CDR3 has 18 amino acids. CDR1 is SGDLS, CDR2 YYNGEE, per germline. The chain's CDR3 is CASSVGGLGQDYYNEQFF. As DNA, the CDR3 is TGTGCCAGCAGCGTAGGGGGTTTAGGGCAGGACTACTACAATGAGCAGTTCTTC.

The chain recombines TRBV5-1 with TRBJ1-4; 7 bases align to TRBD1. Germline CDR1 is SGHRS and CDR2 is YFSETQ. The junction had 6 bases not matched to a gene; V was cut back by 4 bases and J by 0 bases. The CDR3 runs 16 residues. The CDR3 bases are TGCGCCAGCAGCCTACAGGGGCCGGCAACTAATGAAAAACTGTTTTTT. This codes for CASSLQGPATNEKLFF.

V gene TRBV7-8 combines with J gene TRBJ2-1; 9 nucleotides agree with TRBD1. V gave up 5 bases and J gave up 3 bases; unmatched junction bases: 5. Per the germline V gene, CDR1 is SGHVS and CDR2 is FQNEAQ. CDR3 size: 15 residues. The CDR3: CASSRDRAVYNEQFF. DNA of the CDR3: TGTGCCAGCAGCCGGGACAGGGCGGTCTACAATGAGCAGTTCTTC.

The rearrangement joins TRBV5-1 to TRBJ1-1, with D possibly TRBD1 on 5 matching bases. The V end lost 4 bases, the J end lost 3 bases, and 16 bases lay between the germline ends. Germline-derived CDR1 and CDR2 are SGHRS and YFSETQ. CDR3 length: 15 amino acids. In DNA, the CDR3 is TGCGCCAGCAGCAAGGAAGGGGAAATCTACACTGAAGCTTTCTTT. Amino acid sequence: CASSKEGEIYTEAFF.

The chain joins TRBV2 to TRBJ1-4, with unresolved D. Germline V gene lookup returns CDR1 SNHLY and CDR2 FYNNEI. The CDR3 length is 16 residues. Trimming removed 8 bases at V and 0 bases at J, with 16 bases between. The CDR3 sequence: CASLDGGRATNEKLFF. As DNA, the CDR3 is TGTGCCAGCCTGGACGGTGGGAGGGCAACTAATGAAAAACTGTTTTTT.

This CDR3 reads CASSRQGRTYGYTF. The CDR3 DNA is TGTGCCAGCAGTCGACAGGGAAGAACCTATGGCTACACCTTC. The rearrangement uses TRBV2 and TRBJ1-2; 7 nucleotides align to TRBD1. J was trimmed by 4 bases and V by 5 bases; bases with no gene match: 7. This CDR3 has 14 residues. Germline CDR1 reads SNHLY; CDR2 reads FYNNEI.

This rearrangement joins TRBV19 to TRBJ1-6; D is unresolved. The germline V gene has CDR1 LNHDA and CDR2 SQIVND (reference sequence). The CDR3 is 17 residues long. V lost 4 bases and J lost 0, with 13 bases in between. As DNA, the CDR3 is TGTGCCAGTAGTACAGGTGGAGGGAGCTCCTATAATTCACCCCTCCACTTT. This translates into CASSTGGGSSYNSPLHF.

V gene TRBV7-2 combines with J gene TRBJ2-3; D is ambiguous. The germline V and J ends were trimmed by 1 base and 3 bases, with 11 bases remaining between them. Germline V gene lookup returns CDR1 SGHTA and CDR2 FQGNSA. The CDR3 contains 15 residues. DNA for the CDR3: TGTGCCAGCAGCTTAGTCCAGATGTTGACAGATACGCAGTATTTT. This gives the protein CASSLVQMLTDTQYF. Complete variable domain (other parts from reference TRBV7-2 and TRBJ2-3): GAGVSQSPSNKVTEKGKDVELRCDPISGHTALYWYRQSLGQGLEFLIYFQGNSAPDKSGLPSDRFSAERTGGSVSTLTIQRTQQEDSAVYLCASSLVQMLTDTQYFGPGTRLTVL.

V gene TRBV29-1 combines with J gene TRBJ1-3; D remains ambiguous. The CDR3 has 14 amino acids. The V gene lost 4 bases and the J gene lost 0 bases, with 10 bases spanning the gap. CDR1 and CDR2 from the germline V gene are SQVTM and ANQGSEA. CDR3 bases: TGCAGCGTTGTTACAGTCAGCTCTGGAAACACCATATATTTT. Amino acids: CSVVTVSSGNTIYF.